The 15 T cell receptor beta chains below come from one sample, sequenced in a study of post-analysis software for immune sequencing data. Study-level findings and limits: Patients used five TRBV segments, including TRBV5-6, TRBV5-1 and TRBV20-1, more often than controls.

No antigen has been identified for these receptors. Researchers reported that TCR beta cDNA libraries carried unique molecular identifiers. Via MiXCR, TCRdb re-called the PCR reads, giving one row per CDR3 protein. This table has some 800,000 distinct CDR3 sequences, about 43% appearing once. Source material: blood. These receptors all stem from a girl aged 10 to 17 with multiple sclerosis.

The V gene is TRBV4-2, the J gene TRBJ2-6, with 7 bases lining up with TRBD2. The V gene's germline CDR1 is LGHNA and CDR2 YNFKEQ. J gave up 0 bases and V 0 bases, and 8 bases lay outside the gene matches. CDR3 length equals 19 residues. CDR3 bases: TGTGCCAGCAGCCAAGATGAGGCGGGAGCGCTCTCTGGGGCCAACGTCCTGACTTTC. Translated: CASSQDEAGALSGANVLTF.

This chain uses TRBV5-1 with TRBJ2-4; 8 bases are shared with TRBD1. Trimming removed 4 bases from V and 1 base from J; junction bases left unmatched: 7. The CDR3 has 16 amino acids. Germline CDR1 SGHRS, CDR2 YFSETQ. CDR3 residues: CASSRTGNEAKNIQYF. The CDR3 DNA follows: TGCGCCAGCAGCAGGACAGGGAATGAGGCCAAAAACATTCAGTACTTC. The complete variable domain, with remaining parts taken from reference TRBV5-1 and TRBJ2-4, reads KAGVTQTPRYLIKTRGQQVTLSCSPISGHRSVSWYQQTPGQGLQFLFEYFSETQRNKGNFPGRFSGRQFSNSRSEMNVSTLELGDSALYLCASSRTGNEAKNIQYFGAGTRLSVL.

The chain joins TRBV7-9 to TRBJ2-5; D may match TRBD1 or TRBD2 (5 bases each). The CDR3 length is 18 residues. CDR1 is SEHNR and CDR2 is FQNEAQ in the germline V gene (reference sequence). Trimming shortened V by 1 base and J by 2 bases, and 20 bases separated the two germline ends. The CDR3 DNA is TGTGCCAGCAGCTTAGTGGGACCCGCCTTAGGACGTCAAGAGACCCAGTACTTC. Protein: CASSLVGPALGRQETQYF.

The chain recombines TRBV7-2 with TRBJ2-1; D possibly corresponds to TRBD2 (6 bases). Germline-derived CDR1 and CDR2 are SGHTA and FQGNSA. The CDR3 covers 17 residues. Trimming stripped 2 bases from V and 0 bases from J, with 14 bases between. The chain's CDR3 is CASSLNRDSRSYNEQFF. The CDR3 DNA reads TGTGCCAGCAGCTTAAACCGGGACTCCCGCTCCTACAATGAGCAGTTCTTC.

The chain combines TRBV11-2 with TRBJ2-4, with D perhaps matching TRBD2 (5 bases). The last part of the DNA fits TRBJ2-7 better; the J call may be wrong. Germline assignment: CDR1 SGHAT and CDR2 FQNNGV. This CDR3 spans 14 amino acids. CDR3 residues: CASSLQRVSYEQYF. The DNA for the CDR3 is TGTGCCAGCAGCTTACAGAGGGTCTCCTACGAGCAGTACTTC.

The rearrangement links TRBV5-6 to TRBJ2-7; TRBD2 matches at 8 bases. CDR3 size: 16 residues. V trimming: 0 bases; J trimming: 1 base; junction bases outside the gene matches: 6. The germline CDR1 and CDR2 sequences are SGHDT and YYEEEE. CDR3 DNA: TGTGCCAGCAGCTTGGAACTAGCGGACCCATCCTACGAGCAGTACTTC. Its protein is CASSLELADPSYEQYF.

The V gene is TRBV29-1, the J gene TRBJ2-1; D is possibly TRBD1 or TRBD2 (5 bases each). There are 14 residues in the CDR3. V was pared by 5 bases and J by 4 bases, with 15 bases between. In germline, CDR1 is SQVTM, CDR2 ANQGSEA. CDR3 nucleotides: TGCAGCGTTCCCTCATTGGGGACGTACAATGAGCAGTTCTTC. It yields the protein CSVPSLGTYNEQFF.

The rearrangement joins TRBV10-3 to TRBJ2-7, with TRBD1 matching over 9 bases. CDR3 length: 14 residues. V dropped 4 bases and J dropped 0; count of bases not matched to a gene: 1. CDR1 is ENHRY, CDR2 SYGVKD, per germline. The CDR3 DNA reads as TGTGCCATCAGTGCGACAGGGGGCTCCTACGAGCAGTACTTC. This gives the protein CAISATGGSYEQYF.

This clonotype was picked up a small number of times. The V and J genes are TRBV7-9 and TRBJ2-3; D unresolved. V lost 2 bases to trimming and J lost 4 bases, with 10 bases between them. This CDR3 spans 14 amino acids. Germline loops: CDR1 SEHNR, CDR2 FQNEAQ (reference sequence). The CDR3: CASSLRPAPDTQYF. The CDR3 nucleotides are TGTGCCAGCAGCTTACGACCGGCTCCAGATACGCAGTATTTT.

This chain connects TRBV20-1 to TRBJ2-1; a possible D gene is TRBD1 (5 bases). The germline gives CDR1 DFQATT, CDR2 SNEGSKA (reference sequence). This CDR3 comprises 14 residues. V was pared by 5 bases and J by 3 bases, with 14 bases between. CDR3 DNA: TGCAGTGCTTACCTCCAGGGCCGCTACAATGAGCAGTTCTTC. It encodes CSAYLQGRYNEQFF.

This sequence joins TRBV7-2 and TRBJ2-5; no clear D gene. Between the trimmed V and J ends, which lost 5 bases and 4 bases, there was a span of 11 bases. The CDR3 sequence is 13 residues long. Per the germline V gene, CDR1 is SGHTA and CDR2 is FQGNSA. This chain's CDR3 is CASSPITGETQYF. CDR3 nucleotide sequence: TGTGCCAGCAGCCCCATCACTGGAGAGACCCAGTACTTC.

The sample holds many counts of this clonotype. V gene TRBV20-1 combines with J gene TRBJ2-5; the D gene is possibly TRBD2 (6 bases). The J call may be incorrect, as the DNA end agrees better with TRBJ2-7. The CDR3 covers 13 residues. Germline CDR1 is DFQATT and CDR2 is SNEGSKA (reference sequence). Written as DNA, the CDR3 is TGCAGTGCTTTAGCGGAGATTCATTCCGAGCAGTACTTC. It is translated as CSALAEIHSEQYF.

This chain connects TRBV9 to TRBJ2-1, with 10 positions matching TRBD1. CDR3 size: 14 residues. CDR1 and CDR2 from the germline V gene are SGDLS and YYNGEE. Losses at the gene ends were 3 bases for V and 7 bases for J; bases not matched to a gene: 4. The CDR3 region has the DNA TGTGCCAGCAGCGGAGGGGGACAGGGGAATGAGCAGTTCTTC. Translating it yields CASSGGGQGNEQFF.

This clonotype appeared a few times. The rearrangement uses TRBV7-2 and TRBJ2-7, with D perhaps TRBD2 (5 bases). Germline V gene lookup returns CDR1 SGHTA and CDR2 FQGNSA. V was trimmed by 0 bases and J by 3 bases, leaving 12 bases between them. The CDR3 consists of 15 residues. Here the CDR3 DNA reads TGTGCCAGCAGCTTAGCCGGGGAAAGTCGCTACGAGCAGTACTTC. Translated, it gives CASSLAGESRYEQYF.

The chain recombines TRBV7-9 with TRBJ2-5, with TRBD1 matching over 7 bases. The end of the DNA is better explained by TRBJ2-7, so the J call may be wrong. CDR1 and CDR2 (germline): SEHNR, FQNEAQ (reference sequence). The CDR3 totals 12 residues. For the CDR3, the DNA is TGTGCCAGCAGCTCACAGGGGTCCGAGCAGTACTTC. As protein: CASSSQGSEQYF.